Included here is one TCR beta chain sequence, with context. Its antigen is currently unknown. V lost 5 bases to trimming and J lost 0 bases, with 4 bases between them. Per the germline V gene, CDR1 is MNHEY and CDR2 is SVGEGT. This CDR3 is 12 amino acids long. TCRdb re-derived calls from the RT-PCR reads in MiXCR, one entry per CDR3 protein. The sample contains approximately 500,000 distinct CDR3 sequences, over 10% of which appear only once. The sample belongs to a study of response to subunit inactivated influenza vaccine. General study points: The authors suggested that few new T cells are recruited per seasonal influenza vaccination.

The clonotype originates from a man over 45 who received an inactivated influenza vaccine. V gene TRBV6-2 or TRBV6-3 combines with J gene TRBJ1-1; D remains ambiguous. The sample in question was PBMCs from blood, obtained around seven weeks after vaccination. CDR3 in amino acids: CASSIMNTEAFF. The CDR3 DNA sequence: TGTGCCAGCAGTATAATGAACACTGAAGCTTTCTTT.